This is a list of T cell receptor beta chains from one sample in a study of blood T cells in healthy people across ages. TCRdb re-derived calls from the 5' RACE reads in MiXCR, one entry per CDR3 protein. The table has 380,000 or so distinct CDR3 sequences, more than 45% seen once. The sequenced sample consisted of blood. The receptors shown here come from a man between 60 and 75 years old in good health. Both conserved end residues are part of each CDR3. A D gene is named only where the DNA matches it firmly. Size tells how often a clone was seen (once, few, many) or the class of an expanded clone, and some rows leave it out.

>-|TRBJ1-2|-|TRBV20-1
CSAEEKREANYGYTF
TGCAGTGCTGAGGAGAAAAGAGAGGCTAACTATGGCTACACCTTC
>-|TRBJ2-6|TRBD1|TRBV15
CATSRPDRLASGANVLTF
TGTGCCACCAGCAGACCGGACAGGTTAGCCTCCGGGGCCAACGTCCTGACTTTC
>-|TRBJ2-4|-|TRBV12-3/TRBV12-4
CASSLVLIRGAKNIQYF
TGTGCCAGCAGTTTAGTCCTTATTCGAGGAGCCAAAAACATTCAGTACTTC
>-|TRBJ2-7|TRBD1|TRBV7-2
CASSRDRIYEQYF
TGTGCCAGCAGCCGGGACAGAATATACGAGCAGTACTTC
>once|TRBJ1-5|-|TRBV7-8
CASSSGRGNNQPQHF
TGTGCCAGCAGCTCCGGCAGGGGCAACAATCAGCCCCAGCATTTT
>-|TRBJ2-6|-|TRBV4-2
CASGGRSGAGANVLTF
TGTGCCTCGGGGGGCAGGTCGGGGGCTGGGGCCAACGTCCTGACTTTC
>-|TRBJ2-5|TRBD1|TRBV29-1
CSGGTGVQPIDF
TGCAGCGGTGGGACAGGGGTTCAACCAATAGACTTC
>-|TRBJ2-1|-|TRBV12-3/TRBV12-4
CASSRSYGQQFF
TGTGCCAGCAGCCGGTCCTACGGGCAGCAGTTCTTC
>-|TRBJ2-7|TRBD1|TRBV24-1
CATSDLKGARYNEQYF
TGTGCCACCAGTGATTTGAAGGGGGCTAGGTACAATGAGCAGTACTTC
>-|TRBJ1-4|-|TRBV20-1
CSAMGEDEKLFF
TGCAGTGCGATGGGGGAAGATGAAAAGCTGTTTTTT
>-|TRBJ2-7|TRBD1|TRBV12-3/TRBV12-4
CASSFSGTGPILHEQYF
TGTGCCAGCAGTTTCTCCGGGACAGGGCCCATCCTCCACGAGCAGTACTTC
>once|TRBJ2-2|-|TRBV2
CASSESGRPTGELFF
TGTGCCAGCAGTGAATCGGGTCGGCCTACCGGGGAGCTGTTTTTT
>many|TRBJ1-1|-|TRBV4-2
CASSQNTEAFF
TGTGCCAGCAGCCAGAACACTGAAGCTTTCTTT